The sequence of this TCR beta chain was determined in a study of breast tumors, draining lymph nodes, adjacent tissues. MiXCR, applied by TCRdb to the multiplex PCR reads, yields one record per CDR3 protein. This table holds about 230,000 distinct CDR3 sequences, 32% found once. Study observations and caveats: Tumor and nontumor repertoires were significantly more similar in luminal-like than in basal-like breast cancer. Tumor TCR diversity was below lymph nodes but above nontumor tissue. Data only fit, rather than demonstrated, lymph node origin of most tumor T cells.

This clonotype was detected many times. The antigen remains unidentified. Axillary draining lymph nodes of breast cancer patients supplied the node samples. The CDR3 contains 13 residues. J was trimmed by 6 bases and V by 6 bases; bases with no gene match: 5. The rearrangement uses TRBV12-3 or TRBV12-4 and TRBJ1-2; 9 nucleotides agree with TRBD1. The sequenced sample consisted of axillary lymph node tissue. The sequence came from a female donor with breast cancer. Some clones in this sample may be carry-over from other donors' samples. CDR3 protein: CASRDRGVHGYTF. CDR3 in DNA: TGTGCCAGCAGGGACAGGGGAGTTCATGGCTACACCTTC.